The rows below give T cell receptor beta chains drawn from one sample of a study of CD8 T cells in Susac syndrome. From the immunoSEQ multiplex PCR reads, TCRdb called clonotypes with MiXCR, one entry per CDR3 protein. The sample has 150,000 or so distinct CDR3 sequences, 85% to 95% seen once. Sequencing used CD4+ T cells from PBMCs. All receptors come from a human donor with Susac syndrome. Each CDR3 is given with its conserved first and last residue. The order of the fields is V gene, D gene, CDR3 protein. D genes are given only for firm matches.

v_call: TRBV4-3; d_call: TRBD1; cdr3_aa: CASSHRDRGSYEQYF
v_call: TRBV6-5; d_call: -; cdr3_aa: CASSHRNTIYF
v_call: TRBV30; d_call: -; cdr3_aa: CAWSVRGNTEVFF
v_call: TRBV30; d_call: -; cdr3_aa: CAWSAGPYEQYF
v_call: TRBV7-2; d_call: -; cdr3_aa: CASSLGTWQPQHF
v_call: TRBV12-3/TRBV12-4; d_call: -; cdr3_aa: CASGRTVSLLNTEAFF
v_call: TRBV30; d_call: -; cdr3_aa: CAWNPGKRYYGYTF
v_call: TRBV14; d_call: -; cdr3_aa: CASSPLAGSYEQYF
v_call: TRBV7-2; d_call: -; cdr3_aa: CASSLVRGDNEQFF
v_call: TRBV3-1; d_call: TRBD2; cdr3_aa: CASSHHGRAWGNEQFF
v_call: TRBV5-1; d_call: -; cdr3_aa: CASNSGETGANVLTF
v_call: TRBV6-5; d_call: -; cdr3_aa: CASRSAPTYEQYF